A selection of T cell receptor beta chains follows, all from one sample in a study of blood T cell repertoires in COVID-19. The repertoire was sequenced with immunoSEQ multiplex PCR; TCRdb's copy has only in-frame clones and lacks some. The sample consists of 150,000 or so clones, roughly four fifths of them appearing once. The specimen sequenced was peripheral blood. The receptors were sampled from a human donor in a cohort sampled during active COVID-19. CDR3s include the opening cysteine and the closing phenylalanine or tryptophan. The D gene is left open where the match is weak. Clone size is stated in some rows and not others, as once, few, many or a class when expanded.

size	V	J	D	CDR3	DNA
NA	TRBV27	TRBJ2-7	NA	CASSLSVRGVSYEQYF	TGTGCCAGCAGTTTATCCGTCAGGGGAGTGTCCTACGAGCAGTACTTC
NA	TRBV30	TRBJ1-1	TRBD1	CAWSRTGGSTEAFF	TGTGCCTGGAGTCGGACAGGGGGAAGCACTGAAGCTTTCTTT
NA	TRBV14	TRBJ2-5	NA	CASSQTLGLRETQYF	TGTGCCAGCAGCCAAACCTTGGGCCTTCGAGAGACCCAGTACTTC
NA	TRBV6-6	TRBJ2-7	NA	CASSYSTQGGNYEQYF	TGTGCCAGCAGTTACTCTACGCAGGGCGGTAACTACGAGCAGTACTTC
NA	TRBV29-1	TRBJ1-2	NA	CSVLPGGIFAGYTF	TGCAGCGTACTCCCGGGAGGGATTTTTGCTGGCTACACCTTC
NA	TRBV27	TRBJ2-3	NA	CASSLYGTKDTQYF	TGTGCCAGCAGTTTATACGGGACAAAAGATACGCAGTATTTT
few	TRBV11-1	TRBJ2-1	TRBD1	CASSLDRVYEQFF	TGTGCCAGCAGCTTGGACAGGGTCTATGAGCAGTTCTTC
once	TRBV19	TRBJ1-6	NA	CASTPGGSYNSPLHF	TGTGCCAGTACGCCGGGAGGCTCCTATAATTCACCCCTCCACTTT
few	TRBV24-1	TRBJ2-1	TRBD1	CATSDMDRSEQFF	TGTGCCACCAGTGACATGGACAGGAGTGAGCAGTTCTTC
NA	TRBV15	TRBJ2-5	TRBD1	CATRGTVQETQYF	TGTGCCACCAGGGGGACAGTCCAAGAGACCCAGTACTTC
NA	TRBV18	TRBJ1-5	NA	CASSPGTSRDQPQHF	TGTGCCAGCTCACCCGGGACATCCAGAGACCAGCCCCAGCATTTT
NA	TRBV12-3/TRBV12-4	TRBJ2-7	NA	CASSATGYEQYF	TGTGCCAGCAGCGCTACGGGATACGAGCAGTACTTC
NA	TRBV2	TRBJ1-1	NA	CASSVRGRNTEAFF	TGTGCCAGCAGTGTCAGGGGAAGGAACACTGAAGCTTTCTTT
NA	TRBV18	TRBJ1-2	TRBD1	CASSPDRGYGYTF	TGTGCCAGCTCACCGGACAGGGGCTATGGCTACACCTTC
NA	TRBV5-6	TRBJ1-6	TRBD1	CASSYGTGHNSPLHF	TGTGCCAGCAGCTACGGGACAGGGCATAATTCACCCCTCCACTTT
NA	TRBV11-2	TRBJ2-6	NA	CASSKAYPGANVLTF	TGTGCCAGCAGCAAAGCCTATCCTGGGGCCAACGTCCTGACTTTC
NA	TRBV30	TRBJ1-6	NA	CAWRDSHNSPLHF	TGTGCCTGGAGAGACAGTCACAATTCACCCCTCCACTTT
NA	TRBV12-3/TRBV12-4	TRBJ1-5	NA	CASSLGSNQPQHF	TGTGCCAGCAGCCTCGGTAGCAATCAGCCCCAGCATTTT
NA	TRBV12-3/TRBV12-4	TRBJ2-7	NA	CATRGTGTYEQYF	TGTGCCACGAGGGGAACAGGGACCTACGAGCAGTACTTC
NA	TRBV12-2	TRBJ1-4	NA	CASRLGGRGEGKLFF	TGTGCAAGTCGCTTAGGGGGGCGAGGCGAGGGAAAACTGTTTTTT
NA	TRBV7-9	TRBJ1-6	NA	CASSFNQNSPLHF	TGTGCCAGCAGCTTTAACCAGAATTCACCCCTCCACTTT
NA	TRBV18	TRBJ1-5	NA	CASSPALKDQPQHF	TGTGCCAGCTCACCCGCCCTAAAAGATCAGCCCCAGCATTTT
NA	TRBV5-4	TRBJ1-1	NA	CASSLAGWTEAFF	TGTGCCAGCAGCTTGGCAGGGTGGACTGAAGCTTTCTTT
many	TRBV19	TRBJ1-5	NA	CASRTAGPHSNQPQHF	TGTGCCAGTAGGACGGCAGGGCCTCATAGCAATCAGCCCCAGCATTTT
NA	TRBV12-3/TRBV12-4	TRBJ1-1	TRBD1	CATWDRRAFF	TGTGCCACCTGGGACAGGCGGGCTTTCTTT
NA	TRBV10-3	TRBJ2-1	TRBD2	CAISDQYGTSRGSEQFF	TGTGCCATCAGTGACCAATACGGGACTAGCCGGGGGAGTGAGCAGTTCTTC
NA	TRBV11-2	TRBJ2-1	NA	CASSLVLGYNEQFF	TGTGCCAGCAGCTTAGTACTCGGCTACAATGAGCAGTTCTTC
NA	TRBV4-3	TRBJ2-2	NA	CASSLRDPNTGELFF	TGCGCCAGCAGCCTAAGAGATCCGAACACCGGGGAGCTGTTTTTT
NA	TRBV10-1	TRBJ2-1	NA	CASSPFEGEQFF	TGCGCCAGCAGTCCTTTCGAGGGTGAGCAGTTCTTC
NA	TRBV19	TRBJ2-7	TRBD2	CASSQSTPSGRSYEQYF	TGTGCCAGTAGCCAATCCACCCCCAGCGGGAGGTCCTACGAGCAGTACTTC
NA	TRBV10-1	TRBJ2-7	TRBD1	CASSESSGTGIYEQYF	TGCGCCAGCAGTGAGTCCTCCGGGACAGGGATCTACGAGCAGTACTTC
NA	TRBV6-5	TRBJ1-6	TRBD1	CASRGRSSPLHF	TGTGCCTCAAGGGGGCGAAGTTCACCCCTCCACTTT
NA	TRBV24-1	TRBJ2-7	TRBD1	CATSVGTATYEQYF	TGTGCCACCAGTGTTGGGACAGCTACCTACGAGCAGTACTTC
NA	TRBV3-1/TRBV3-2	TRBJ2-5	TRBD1	CASSPRDRGQETQYF	TGTGCCAGCAGCCCAAGGGACAGGGGGCAAGAGACCCAGTACTTC
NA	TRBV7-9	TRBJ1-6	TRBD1	CASSSSTGGNSPLHF	TGTGCCAGCAGCTCATCAACAGGGGGGAATTCACCCCTCCACTTT
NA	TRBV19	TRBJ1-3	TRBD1	CASSMGDRLSGNTIYF	TGTGCCAGTAGTATGGGGGACAGACTCTCTGGAAACACCATATATTTT
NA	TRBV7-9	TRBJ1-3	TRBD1	CASSLGQGIYF	TGTGCCAGCAGCTTGGGACAGGGCATATATTTT
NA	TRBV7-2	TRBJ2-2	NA	CASSLGTANTGELFF	TGTGCCAGCAGCCTCGGGACTGCGAACACCGGGGAGCTGTTTTTT
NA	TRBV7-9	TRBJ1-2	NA	CASTIPGEGIHGYTF	TGTGCCAGCACCATACCGGGGGAGGGGATACATGGCTACACCTTC
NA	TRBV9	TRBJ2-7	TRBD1	CASSLTGTGSYEQYF	TGTGCCAGCAGCTTGACCGGGACAGGCTCCTACGAGCAGTACTTC
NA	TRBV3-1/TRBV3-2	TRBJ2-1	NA	CASRPRSSYNEQFF	TGTGCCAGCAGGCCGAGGAGCTCCTACAATGAGCAGTTCTTC
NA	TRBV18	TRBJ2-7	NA	CASSQTGREQYF	TGTGCCAGCTCCCAGACAGGGAGGGAGCAGTACTTC
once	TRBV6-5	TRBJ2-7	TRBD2	CASSYSLAGVIHEQYF	TGTGCCAGCAGTTACTCGCTAGCGGGAGTAATCCACGAGCAGTACTTC
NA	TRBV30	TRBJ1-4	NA	CAWRRRQRNEKLFF	TGTGCCTGGAGGCGTCGGCAGCGTAATGAAAAACTGTTTTTT
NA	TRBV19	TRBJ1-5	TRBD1	CASSIPPTGVLSVNQPQHF	TGTGCCAGTAGTATACCCCCGACAGGGGTTCTGTCGGTCAATCAGCCCCAGCATTTT
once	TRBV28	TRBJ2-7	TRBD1	CASSLPGQGSHEQYF	TGTGCCAGCAGCTTACCGGGACAGGGGTCCCACGAGCAGTACTTC
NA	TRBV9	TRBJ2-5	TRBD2	CASSVLAGVGETQYF	TGTGCCAGCAGCGTGCTAGCGGGAGTGGGAGAGACCCAGTACTTC
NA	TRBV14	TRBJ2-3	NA	CASSQGVSRSPTDTQYF	TGTGCCAGCAGCCAAGGGGTTAGCCGGAGTCCCACAGATACGCAGTATTTT
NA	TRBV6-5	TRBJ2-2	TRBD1	CAGQGFFTGELFF	TGTGCCGGACAGGGGTTTTTCACCGGGGAGCTGTTTTTT
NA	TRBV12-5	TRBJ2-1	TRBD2	CASGLGLAGALNEQFF	TGTGCTAGTGGTTTGGGACTAGCGGGAGCGTTAAATGAGCAGTTCTTC
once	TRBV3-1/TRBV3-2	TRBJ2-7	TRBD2	CASSQVSVRGRLAGTYEQYF	TGTGCCAGCAGCCAAGTTTCTGTCAGGGGGCGACTAGCGGGGACCTACGAGCAGTACTTC
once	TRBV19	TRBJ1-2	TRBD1	CASSTSGQGKEGYTF	TGTGCCAGTAGTACCTCAGGACAGGGAAAGGAAGGCTACACCTTC
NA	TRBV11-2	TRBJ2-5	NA	CASSLGSLIETQYF	TGTGCCAGCAGCTTAGGATCCCTAATAGAGACCCAGTACTTC
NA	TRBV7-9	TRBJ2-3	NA	CASSLPADTQYF	TGTGCCAGCAGCTTACCGGCAGATACGCAGTATTTT